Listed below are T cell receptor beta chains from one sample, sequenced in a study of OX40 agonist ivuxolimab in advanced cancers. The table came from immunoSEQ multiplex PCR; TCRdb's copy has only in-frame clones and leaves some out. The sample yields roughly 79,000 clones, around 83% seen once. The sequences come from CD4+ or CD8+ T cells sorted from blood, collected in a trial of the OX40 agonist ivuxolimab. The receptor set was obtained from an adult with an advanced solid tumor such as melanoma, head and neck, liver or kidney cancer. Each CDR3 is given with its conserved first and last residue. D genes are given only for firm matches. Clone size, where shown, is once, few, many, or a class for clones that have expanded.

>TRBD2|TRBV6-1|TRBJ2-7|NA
CASTGLAGVYEQYF
TGTGCCAGCACCGGACTAGCGGGAGTCTACGAGCAGTACTTC
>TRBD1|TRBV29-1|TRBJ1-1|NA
CSAESSPGTGVVFF
TGCAGCGCCGAGTCTAGCCCCGGGACAGGGGTCGTATTCTTT
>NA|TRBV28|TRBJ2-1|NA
CASTSRRALGYNEQFF
TGTGCCAGCACCTCGAGGAGGGCCCTCGGGTACAATGAGCAGTTCTTC
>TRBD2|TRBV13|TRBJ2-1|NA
CASSFSIVAGRDEQFF
TGTGCCAGCAGCTTCAGTATCGTAGCGGGACGGGATGAGCAGTTCTTC
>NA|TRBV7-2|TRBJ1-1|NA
CASSLELSRNTEAFF
TGTGCCAGCAGCTTAGAACTGTCACGGAACACTGAAGCTTTCTTT
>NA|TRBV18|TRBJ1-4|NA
CASSPRATNEKLFF
TGTGCCAGCTCACCACGGGCAACTAATGAAAAACTGTTTTTT
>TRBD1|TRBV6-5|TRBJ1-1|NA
CASSLTGEGANTEAFF
TGTGCCAGCAGTTTGACAGGGGAGGGGGCGAACACTGAAGCTTTCTTT
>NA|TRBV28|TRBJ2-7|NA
CASSSQTVSYEQYF
TGTGCCAGCAGTTCGCAGACGGTCTCCTACGAGCAGTACTTC
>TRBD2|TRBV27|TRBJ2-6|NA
CASSLSTSGRNGGAGANVLTF
TGTGCCAGCAGTTTATCAACCAGCGGGAGGAACGGTGGAGCCGGGGCCAACGTCCTGACTTTC
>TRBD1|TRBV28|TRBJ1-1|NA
CASSGTGGWNTEAFF
TGTGCCAGCAGTGGGACAGGGGGTTGGAACACTGAAGCTTTCTTT
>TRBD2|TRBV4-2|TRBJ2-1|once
CASSQEVGGRFHNEQFF
TGTGCCAGCAGCCAAGAGGTGGGCGGGAGGTTCCACAATGAGCAGTTCTTC
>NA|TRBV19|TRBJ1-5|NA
CASSILPGQSNQPQHF
TGTGCCAGTAGTATTCTGCCTGGACAAAGCAATCAGCCCCAGCATTTT
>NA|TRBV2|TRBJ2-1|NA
CASTKNHRALSYNEQFF
TGTGCCAGCACCAAAAATCATAGGGCGCTCTCCTACAATGAGCAGTTCTTC
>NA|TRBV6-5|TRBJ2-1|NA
CASSYVAVSSYNEQFF
TGTGCCAGCAGTTACGTCGCGGTCAGCTCCTACAATGAGCAGTTCTTC
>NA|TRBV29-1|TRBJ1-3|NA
CSGSRGLSGNTIYF
TGCAGCGGCTCCAGGGGACTCTCTGGAAACACCATATATTTT
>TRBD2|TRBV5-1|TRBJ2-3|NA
CASSLDGAGDTDTQYF
TGCGCCAGCAGCTTGGACGGGGCGGGGGACACAGATACGCAGTATTTT
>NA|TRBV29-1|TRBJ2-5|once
CSVSGGSSLGRYF
TGCAGCGTGTCCGGGGGCTCTTCGCTTGGGCGGTACTTC
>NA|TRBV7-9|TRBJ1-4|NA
CASSFKNSNEKLFF
TGTGCCAGCAGTTTCAAAAACTCTAATGAAAAACTGTTTTTT
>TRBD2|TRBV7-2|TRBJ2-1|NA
CASSTTSGSFNEQFF
TGTGCCAGCAGCACTACTAGCGGGAGTTTCAATGAGCAGTTCTTC
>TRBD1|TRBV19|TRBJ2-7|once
CARRVLDRGSYEQYF
TGTGCCAGACGGGTCTTGGACAGGGGATCCTACGAGCAGTACTTC
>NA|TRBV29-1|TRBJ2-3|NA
CSVEAPVWGSTDTQYF
TGCAGCGTTGAAGCTCCGGTTTGGGGTAGCACAGATACGCAGTATTTT
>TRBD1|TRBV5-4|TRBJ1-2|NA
CASSPETGEGHGYTF
TGTGCCAGCAGCCCAGAGACAGGGGAAGGGCATGGCTACACCTTC
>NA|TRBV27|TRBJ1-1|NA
CASSLSTLTEAFF
TGTGCCAGCAGTTTATCGACCCTCACTGAAGCTTTCTTT
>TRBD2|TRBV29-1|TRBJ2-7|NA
CSVGTSGDYEQYF
TGCAGCGTGGGGACTAGCGGTGACTACGAGCAGTACTTC
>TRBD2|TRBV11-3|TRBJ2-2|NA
CASSSIAGEDGELFF
TGTGCCAGCAGCTCGATAGCGGGAGAGGACGGGGAGCTGTTTTTT
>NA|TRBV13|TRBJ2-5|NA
CASSRTYQETQYF
TGTGCCAGCAGCAGGACTTACCAAGAGACCCAGTACTTC
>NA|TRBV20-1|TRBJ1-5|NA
CSATQDQPQHF
TGCAGCGCGACCCAAGATCAGCCCCAGCATTTT
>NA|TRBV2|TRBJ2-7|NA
CASSGGPISSYEQYF
TGTGCCAGCAGTGGGGGCCCCATATCCTCCTACGAGCAGTACTTC
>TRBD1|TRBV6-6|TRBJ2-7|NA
CASSSLGQGGSYEQYF
TGTGCCAGCAGCTCATTAGGACAGGGGGGTTCCTACGAGCAGTACTTC
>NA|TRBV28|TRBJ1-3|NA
CASSSSAATELSGNTIYF
NA
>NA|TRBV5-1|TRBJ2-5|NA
CASSLGRVQETQYF
TGCGCCAGCAGCTTGGGGCGGGTCCAAGAGACCCAGTACTTC
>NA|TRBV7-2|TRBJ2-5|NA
CASSPRGGPQETQYF
TGTGCCAGCAGCCCCAGGGGGGGACCTCAAGAGACCCAGTACTTC
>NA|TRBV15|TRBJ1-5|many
CATSREGISPQHF
TGTGCCACCAGCAGAGAGGGGATCTCGCCCCAGCATTTT
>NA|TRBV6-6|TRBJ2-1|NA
CASSYSVGVNEQFF
TGTGCCAGCAGTTACTCCGTGGGGGTAAATGAGCAGTTCTTC
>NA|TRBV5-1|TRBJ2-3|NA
CASSSGAVEATQYF
TGCGCCAGCAGCTCGGGAGCCGTAGAGGCAACGCAGTATTTT
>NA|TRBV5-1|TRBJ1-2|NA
CASSLDLERYGYTF
TGCGCCAGCAGCTTGGATCTAGAGCGCTATGGCTACACCTTC
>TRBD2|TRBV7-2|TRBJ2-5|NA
CASSLRGRIPETQYF
TGTGCCAGCAGCTTACGCGGGAGGATCCCCGAGACCCAGTACTTC
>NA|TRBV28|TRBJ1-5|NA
CASSFPGNQPQHF
TGTGCCAGCAGTTTCCCGGGCAATCAGCCCCAGCATTTT
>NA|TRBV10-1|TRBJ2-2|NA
CASSESSRGANTGELFF
TGCGCCAGCAGTGAGTCGTCAAGGGGCGCGAACACCGGGGAGCTGTTTTTT
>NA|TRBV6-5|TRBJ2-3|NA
CASSWTGTGAQYF
TGTGCCAGCAGTTGGACCGGGACTGGAGCGCAGTATTTT
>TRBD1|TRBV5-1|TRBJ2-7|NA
CASSLGQGAREQYF
TGCGCCAGCAGCTTGGGACAGGGGGCGCGAGAGCAGTACTTC
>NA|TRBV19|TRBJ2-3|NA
CASSHARTSTDTQYF
TGTGCCAGTAGCCATGCCCGGACTAGCACAGATACGCAGTATTTT
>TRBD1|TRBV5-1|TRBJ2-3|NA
CASSLTGTGADTQYF
TGCGCCAGCAGCTTAACCGGGACAGGGGCAGATACGCAGTATTTT
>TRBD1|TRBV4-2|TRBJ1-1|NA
CASSFITGVNTEAFF
TGTGCCAGCAGCTTTATAACAGGGGTGAACACTGAAGCTTTCTTT
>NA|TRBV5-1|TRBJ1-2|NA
CASSLAGPYGYTF
TGCGCCAGCAGCTTGGCCGGACCTTATGGCTACACCTTC
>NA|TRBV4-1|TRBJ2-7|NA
CASSLAGEPYEQYF
TGCGCCAGCAGCCTTGCAGGGGAACCCTACGAGCAGTACTTC
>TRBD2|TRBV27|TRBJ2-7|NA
CASRLAGGSYEQYF
TGTGCCAGCAGACTAGCGGGGGGTTCCTACGAGCAGTACTTC